One sample yielded the 8 T cell receptor beta chains listed below, sequenced in a study of blood T cell repertoires in COVID-19 (dated by TCRdb to the early 2020s). The library relied on the immunoSEQ multiplex PCR assay. TCRdb's version of the immuneACCESS table is confined to in-frame rearrangements and falls short of the full clone set. An unresolved V gene accounts for under half of the shortfall where checked; the remainder is of unknown origin. This sample has under 85,000 clones in its table, and roughly four fifths of those were observed once. The ten biggest clones cover approximately 12% of the sample. Input material: peripheral blood. These receptors came from a man aged 45 to 65 with acute or convalescent COVID-19.

This chain links TRBV27 with TRBJ1-2; the D is unclear. The germline V gene has CDR1 MNHEY and CDR2 SMNVEV (reference sequence). The CDR3 consists of 14 residues. V gave up 4 bases and J gave up 2 bases, with 11 bases separating them. DNA for the CDR3: TGTGCCAGCAGTTCTCTGGCGGCGAACTATGGCTACACCTTC. It translates to CASSSLAANYGYTF.

This clone occurred once. The V and J genes are TRBV6-2 or TRBV6-3 and TRBJ2-1, with TRBD2 matching 10 bases. CDR1 is MNHEY, CDR2 SVGEGT, per germline. The CDR3 covers 16 residues. The trim removed 6 bases at V and 5 bases at J, leaving 10 bases unmatched. The CDR3 reads CASSPRTSGINNEQFF. In DNA, the CDR3 is TGTGCCAGCAGCCCCCGAACTAGCGGGATCAACAATGAGCAGTTCTTC.

The rearrangement uses TRBV10-3 and TRBJ2-7, with D possibly being TRBD1 (6 bases). Between the trimmed V and J ends, which lost 5 bases and 4 bases, there was a span of 9 bases. This CDR3 is 12 amino acids long. Germline lookup yields CDR1 ENHRY and CDR2 SYGVKD. CDR3 nucleotide sequence: TGTGCCATCAGTTTACAGGGTTACGAGCAGTACTTC. It yields the protein CAISLQGYEQYF.

The rearrangement links TRBV5-1 to TRBJ2-5; the D is unclear. Germline-derived CDR1 and CDR2 are SGHRS and YFSETQ. V was shortened by 1 base and J by 7 bases, with 5 bases between the two germline ends. This CDR3 comprises 11 residues. CDR3 loop: CASSLFGTQYF. The CDR3 coding sequence is TGCGCCAGCAGCTTGTTCGGGACCCAGTACTTC. Variable domain in full (rest from reference TRBV5-1 and TRBJ2-5): KAGVTQTPRYLIKTRGQQVTLSCSPISGHRSVSWYQQTPGQGLQFLFEYFSETQRNKGNFPGRFSGRQFSNSRSEMNVSTLELGDSALYLCASSLFGTQYFGPGTRLLVL.

The chain is built from TRBV5-6 and TRBJ2-3; 8 positions match TRBD2. The J segment lost 5 bases and the V segment lost 5 bases, leaving 7 bases of the junction unmatched. Germline lookup yields CDR1 SGHDT and CDR2 YYEEEE. The CDR3 consists of 14 residues. The CDR3 sequence is CASRAGLGGDTQYF. Written as DNA, the CDR3 is TGTGCCAGCAGAGCGGGACTAGGGGGAGATACGCAGTATTTT.

V gene TRBV10-2 combines with J gene TRBJ2-1; D is unresolved. This CDR3 has 12 residues. V was cut by 2 bases and J by 6 bases, with 5 bases left in between. The germline gives CDR1 WSHSY, CDR2 SAAADI. The CDR3 nucleotides are TGCGCCAGCAGTGAGCCGGGCAATGAGCAGTTCTTC. Translation: CASSEPGNEQFF.

The rearrangement joins TRBV29-1 to TRBJ1-2; tentatively, D is TRBD1 (6 bases). Germline V gene data show CDR1 as SQVTM and CDR2 as ANQGSEA. The CDR3 loop spans 12 amino acids. The V gene lost 6 bases and the J gene lost 8 bases, with 16 bases spanning the gap. The CDR3 bases are TGCAGCGTGCCAGGGGTGGGGCAGGGCTACACCTTC. Its translation: CSVPGVGQGYTF.

This chain uses TRBV20-1 with TRBJ1-5; D unresolved. The germline CDR1 and CDR2 sequences are DFQATT and SNEGSKA (reference sequence). This CDR3 region has 14 residues. V was cut by 3 bases and J by 5 bases, with 14 bases left in between. CDR3: CSASATRGYQPQHF. CDR3 nucleotide sequence: TGCAGTGCTAGTGCCACCCGGGGTTATCAGCCCCAGCATTTT.